There are many counts of the clone carrying this TCR beta chain. The antigen is undetermined. This sample stems from a study of T cells in Graves' hyperthyroidism and ophthalmopathy. Study outcomes and limitations: Within blood appeared most thyroid clonotypes that had expanded above 0.001.

TCR beta CDR3 sequences were amplified from RNA transcripts. HTBI primers were used for first-round RT-PCR of the TCR CDR3. Via MiXCR, TCRdb re-called the multiplex PCR reads, giving one row per CDR3 protein. The sample carries hundreds of thousands of distinct CDR3 sequences, approximately 14% recorded once. The germline V gene encodes CDR1 SGHRS and CDR2 YFSETQ. Trimming stripped 9 bases from V and 0 bases from J, with 19 bases between. The CDR3 loop spans 16 amino acids. The sequencing sample was made of blood. This clonotype originated in a woman between 18 and 30 years old with Graves' hyperthyroidism. The chain carries TRBV5-1 and TRBJ1-5, with unresolved D. The CDR3: CANQGGGQDSNQPQHF. Written as DNA, the CDR3 is TGCGCCAACCAAGGAGGAGGGCAGGATAGCAATCAGCCCCAGCATTTT.